This paragraph reports one TCR beta chain. The antigen remains unidentified. The CDR3 spans 16 residues. Per germline, CDR1 SGHVS and CDR2 FNYEAQ. Trimming pared 1 base from V and 3 bases from J, leaving 15 bases between. The data derive from a study of shared clonotypes between healthy human individuals. Points from the study as a whole: Estimated richness was generally greater in naive than memory subsets. Researchers sampled only blood; tissue repertoires likely differ.

Method: immunoSEQ multiplex PCR; TCRdb's copy keeps in-frame clones and lacks some. The data show roughly 1.5 million clones, 98% seen once. The TCR originated in a young man in good health. The specimen sequenced was naive CD4+ T cells sorted from blood. Subset reported: CD45RA+ positively selected. V and J are TRBV7-6 and TRBJ1-1, with D possibly matching TRBD1 (6 bases). CDR3 amino acids: CASSLGHTGTDTEAFF. CDR3 in DNA: TGTGCCAGCAGCTTAGGCCATACAGGGACGGACACTGAAGCTTTCTTT.